The present TCR beta chain was sequenced within a study of beta chain features in type 1 diabetes. Study-wide findings and caveats: Type 1 diabetes patients showed a moderate but significant shortening of TCRB CDR3s in all four CD4+ subsets.

CDR1 is SGHVS and CDR2 is FNYEAQ in the germline V gene. V dropped 5 bases and J dropped 2 bases, with 11 bases sitting between them. The CDR3 loop spans 14 amino acids. As every portion of the isolated RNA was reverse transcribed, the sequencing read expressed TCRB transcripts. Method: immunoSEQ multiplex PCR; TCRdb's copy keeps in-frame clones and lacks some. The table includes 500,000 to 800,000 clones, around 12% detected once. A few counts support this clone. The antigen is undetermined. V and J are TRBV7-6 and TRBJ2-3; D is ambiguous. The specimen sequenced was naive CD4+ T cells from blood. This clonotype was sampled from a man younger than 40 with type 1 diabetes. CDR3 DNA sequence: TGTGCCAGCAGCCCTACTCGGACCACAGATACGCAGTATTTT. The encoded protein is CASSPTRTTDTQYF.